The clone carrying this T cell receptor beta chain was detected only once. Using immunoSEQ multiplex PCR, the repertoire was profiled, and TCRdb retains in-frame clones only, with some absent. The sample shows more than 100,000 clones, about 90% of them seen only once. This entry belongs to a study of T cell responses to AZD1222 COVID-19 vaccine. Study details: Researchers grouped second doses given at about 4 or about 12 weeks into one pool.

Germline CDR1 is SGHDT and CDR2 is YYEEEE. CDR3 length: 15 amino acids. V lost 1 base to trimming and J lost 4 bases, with 14 bases between them. The rearrangement links TRBV5-6 to TRBJ1-1; possibly TRBD1 for D (5 bases). The TCR sequence derives from an adult in good health. Sequencing used peripheral blood, obtained on day 0 of AZD1222 vaccination. CDR3: CASSLFGGLGTEAFF. Written as DNA, the CDR3 is TGTGCCAGCAGCTTGTTTGGGGGGTTGGGCACTGAAGCTTTCTTT.